The 21 T cell receptor beta chains below were found in one sample sequenced in a study of OX40 agonist ivuxolimab in advanced cancers. Here immunoSEQ multiplex PCR was the method, and the copy in TCRdb shows in-frame clones only, minus some. Found here are about 80,000 clones, approximately 84% of them singletons; the top ten hold 25%. Sequences were derived from CD4+ or CD8+ T cells sorted from blood, sampled in a trial of the OX40 agonist ivuxolimab. These receptors came from an adult with an advanced solid tumor such as melanoma, head and neck, liver or kidney cancer.

The CDR3 sequence is CSVERDITEKLFF. Written as DNA, the CDR3 is TGCAGCGTTGAAAGGGACATAACTGAAAAACTGTTTTTT. This rearrangement joins TRBV29-1 to TRBJ1-4; weak D call: TRBD1 (6 bases). In germline, CDR1 is SQVTM, CDR2 ANQGSEA. V dropped 2 bases and J dropped 7 bases, with 11 bases sitting between them. The CDR3 runs 13 residues.

The chain recombines TRBV5-1 with TRBJ2-1, with unresolved D. CDR3 size: 13 residues. Trimming pared 4 bases from V and 6 bases from J, leaving 11 bases between. CDR1 and CDR2 (germline): SGHRS, YFSETQ. The CDR3 loop is CASSPYKVNEQFF. CDR3 sequence (DNA): TGCGCCAGCAGCCCCTACAAAGTCAATGAGCAGTTCTTC.

The chain has TRBV30 and TRBJ1-5; D might be TRBD1 (6 bases). The V gene's germline CDR1 is GTSNPN and CDR2 SVGIG (reference sequence). The V and J ends lost 0 bases and 6 bases respectively, with 15 bases between them. The CDR3 has 15 amino acids. The CDR3 spells CAWSVGAVGSQPQHF. DNA for the CDR3: TGTGCCTGGAGTGTGGGGGCAGTCGGTTCTCAGCCCCAGCATTTT.

This chain links TRBV7-2 with TRBJ1-5, with no clear D. V shed 1 base and J shed 4 bases, with 8 bases lying between them. CDR1 is SGHTA, CDR2 FQGNSA, per germline. The CDR3 is made up of 14 amino acids. CDR3 nucleotides: TGTGCCAGCAGCTTAGTCCCGGGGAATCAGCCCCAGCATTTT. Amino acid sequence: CASSLVPGNQPQHF.

This chain connects TRBV2 to TRBJ1-5; D unresolved. This CDR3 comprises 13 residues. Trimming removed 8 bases at V and 7 bases at J, with 15 bases between. Germline-derived CDR1 and CDR2 are SNHLY and FYNNEI. The CDR3 spells CASRITREQPQHF. For the CDR3, the DNA is TGTGCCAGCCGCATCACAAGGGAACAGCCCCAGCATTTT.

The chain is built from TRBV4-3 and TRBJ1-1; D uncertain. The CDR3 runs 15 residues. In germline, CDR1 is LGHNA, CDR2 YSLEER. V lost 1 base to trimming and J lost 6 bases, with 15 bases between them. CDR3 amino acids: CASSQAVAGGSEAFF. The CDR3 coding sequence is TGCGCCAGCAGCCAAGCCGTGGCGGGCGGATCTGAAGCTTTCTTT.

This clone was counted a few times. J is TRBJ1-4 and V is TRBV4-1, with D tentatively TRBD1 (5 bases). This CDR3 contains 14 residues. From germline, CDR1 is MGHRA and CDR2 YSYEKL. V lost 7 bases to trimming and J lost 5 bases, with 14 bases between them. The CDR3 is CASTHAGKNEKLFF. In DNA form, the CDR3 reads TGCGCCAGCACCCACGCAGGGAAAAATGAAAAACTGTTTTTT.

The CDR3 sequence is CASSIGEKLFF. The CDR3 bases are TGTGCCAGTAGTATCGGTGAAAAACTGTTTTTT. The gene calls are TRBV19 and TRBJ1-4; D remains unclear. V was trimmed by 3 bases and J by 7 bases, leaving 3 bases between them. The CDR3 consists of 11 residues. Looked up from germline, CDR1 is LNHDA and CDR2 is SQIVND (reference sequence).

The chain uses TRBV6-5 and TRBJ1-1; 7 bases map to TRBD1. The trim removed 6 bases at V and 2 bases at J, leaving 6 bases unmatched. The CDR3 is made up of 14 amino acids. Germline loops: CDR1 MNHEY, CDR2 SVGAGI. In DNA form, the CDR3 reads TGTGCCAGCAGCCGGGACAGATTAAACACTGAAGCTTTCTTT. Protein sequence: CASSRDRLNTEAFF.

The chain carries TRBV9 and TRBJ1-1; D is ambiguous. The germline CDR1 and CDR2 sequences are SGDLS and YYNGEE. This CDR3 has 15 amino acids. The V end was cut by 4 bases, the J end by 0 bases, with 13 bases between. Here the CDR3 DNA reads TGTGCCAGCAGCATGAGTGGGAGAATGAACACTGAAGCTTTCTTT. Its protein product is CASSMSGRMNTEAFF.

The rearrangement joins TRBV30 to TRBJ2-4; D call uncertain. CDR3 length: 16 amino acids. CDR1 is GTSNPN, CDR2 SVGIG, per germline (reference sequence). V lost 0 bases to trimming and J lost 1 base, with 13 bases between them. The CDR3 here is CAWSVAPRAAKNIQYF. The CDR3 nucleotides are TGTGCCTGGAGTGTAGCGCCCCGGGCTGCCAAAAACATTCAGTACTTC.

The CDR3 loop is CANREPPTEAFF. DNA of the CDR3: TGTGCCAACCGAGAGCCCCCGACTGAAGCTTTCTTT. This sequence joins TRBV6-1 and TRBJ1-1; no clear D gene. Germline values: CDR1 MNHNS, CDR2 SASEGT. The CDR3 totals 12 residues. Between the trimmed V and J ends, which lost 10 bases and 5 bases, there was a span of 14 bases.

In its sample, this clone was seen once. The V gene is TRBV7-2, the J gene TRBJ2-7; D may correspond to TRBD1 or TRBD2 (5 bases each). V was trimmed by 0 bases and J by 2 bases, leaving 11 bases between them. Germline V gives CDR1 SGHTA, CDR2 FQGNSA. The CDR3 loop spans 15 amino acids. The CDR3 sequence is CASSLAGTAAYEQYF. For the CDR3, the DNA is TGTGCCAGCAGCTTAGCCGGGACGGCAGCCTACGAGCAGTACTTC.

The V and J genes are TRBV6-6 and TRBJ2-2, with a tentative D call TRBD1 (5 bases). Trimming removed 0 bases at V and 0 bases at J, with 5 bases between. This CDR3 has 15 residues. CDR1 and CDR2 from the germline V gene are MNHNY and SVGAGI (reference sequence). DNA of the CDR3: TGTGCCAGCAGTTACTCAGGGGCGAACACCGGGGAGCTGTTTTTT. Protein product: CASSYSGANTGELFF.

This clone occurred once. The chain couples TRBV19 to TRBJ1-1; tentatively, D is TRBD1 (6 bases). V gave up 10 bases and J gave up 5 bases, with 23 bases separating them. The CDR3 is 15 amino acids. The V gene's germline CDR1 is LNHDA and CDR2 SQIVND (reference sequence). Here the CDR3 DNA reads TGTGCCACCTACTCCCCCGGGGGCCCCGGAACTGAAGCTTTCTTT. This translates into CATYSPGGPGTEAFF.

The genes are TRBV7-9 and TRBJ1-3, with D possibly being TRBD1 (5 bases). V lost 5 bases and J lost 0, with 14 bases in between. This CDR3 has 16 residues. CDR1 is SEHNR and CDR2 is FQNEAQ in the germline V gene (reference sequence). In nucleotides, the CDR3 is TGTGCCAGCAGCGTAAAACGGGGGAACTCTGGAAACACCATATATTTT. Its translation: CASSVKRGNSGNTIYF.

The chain combines TRBV5-1 with TRBJ1-1; TRBD1 matches at 9 bases. The CDR3 extends over 16 amino acids. Looked up from germline, CDR1 is SGHRS and CDR2 is YFSETQ. V lost 2 bases and J lost 6; bases outside the gene matches: 11. CDR3 residues: CASSFQGGTGTPEAFF. The CDR3, as DNA: TGCGCCAGCAGCTTCCAGGGCGGGACAGGGACCCCTGAAGCTTTCTTT.

This sequence joins TRBV7-2 and TRBJ2-7; maybe TRBD2 (6 bases). This CDR3 is built from 14 residues. V lost 4 bases to trimming and J lost 9 bases, with 19 bases between them. The germline gives CDR1 SGHTA, CDR2 FQGNSA. This CDR3 reads CASSSSQLGSGQYF. The CDR3 region has the DNA TGTGCCAGCAGCTCCTCCCAACTCGGGAGCGGGCAGTACTTC.

This chain links TRBV4-3 with TRBJ2-7; D gene ambiguous. Trimming shortened V by 0 bases and J by 4 bases, and 16 bases separated the two germline ends. Germline V gene sequence: CDR1 LGHNA, CDR2 YSLEER. The length of the CDR3 is 16 residues. The chain's CDR3 is CASSQDRTVYSYEQYF. CDR3 nucleotide sequence: TGCGCCAGCAGCCAAGATAGAACAGTCTATTCATACGAGCAGTACTTC.

The genes are TRBV28 and TRBJ2-5; D remains ambiguous. The CDR3 is 14 residues long. The germline V gene encodes CDR1 MDHEN and CDR2 SYDVKM. V was shortened by 3 bases and J by 0 bases, with 8 bases between the two germline ends. The CDR3 nucleotides read TGTGCCAGCAGTTTTAGCCCGGACCAAGAGACCCAGTACTTC. Its protein is CASSFSPDQETQYF.

The rearrangement uses TRBV21-1 and TRBJ1-3. TRBV21-1 constitutes a pseudogene. This CDR3 comprises 18 residues. As DNA, the CDR3 is TGTGCCAGCAGCAAAAGCGGGTCGTGCCAGTACTCTGGAAACACCATATATTTT. Protein product: CASSKSGSCQYSGNTIYF.